This TCR beta chain stems from a study of Ad26.COV2.S vaccination and SARS-CoV-2 variants. Study-wide findings and caveats: From the TCR breadth and depth analyses, total T cell responses may have been underestimated.

Assay used: immunoSEQ multiplex PCR; TCRdb lists only in-frame clones, some missing. The data show roughly 180,000 clones, with around nine tenths seen just once and more than 4.5% held by the top ten. Points on this clone: Antigen unknown.

The clonotype originates from a human donor who had recovered from COVID-19. The specimen was peripheral blood, collected after recovery from COVID-19.

CDR3 DNA sequence: TGTGCCAGCTCACTAGCGGGAGGAGATACGCAGTATTTT. Translation: CASSLAGGDTQYF. The chain is built from TRBV18 and TRBJ2-3; 10 nucleotides agree with TRBD2. The junction had 0 bases not matched to a gene; V was cut back by 4 bases and J by 5 bases. This CDR3 region has 13 residues. Germline assignment: CDR1 KGHSH and CDR2 LQKENI.